This entry is about one T cell receptor (beta chain). Authors' analysis steps: Reference gene primers were amplified, and this amplification served to estimate nucleated cell counts. Using immunoSEQ multiplex PCR, the repertoire was profiled, and TCRdb retains in-frame clones only, with some absent. D and trimming come from the DNA, and the V and J calls and clone size come from that table. Of over 150,000 clones in the sample, about 86% were seen once. These data originate in a study of blood T cell repertoires in COVID-19. Whole-study context: Sites across the United States, Italy and Spain contributed samples from acute and convalescent COVID-19. T cells, B-cell-depleted T cells, or PBMCs provided the cDNA or gDNA that served as material.

The junction had 14 bases not matched to a gene; V was cut back by 0 bases and J by 7 bases. CDR3 length: 17 residues. Germline V lookup: CDR1 SGHKS, CDR2 YYEKEE (reference sequence). V gene TRBV5-5 combines with J gene TRBJ2-7, with 9 bases fitting TRBD2. Sequenced material: peripheral blood. This TCR came from a man in his forties or fifties with active or convalescent COVID-19. The CDR3 nucleotides read TGTGCCAGCAGCTTGGACCTTGAGATAGCGGGAGTTGGAGAGCAGTACTTC. Amino acids: CASSLDLEIAGVGEQYF. The complete variable domain, with remaining parts taken from reference TRBV5-5 and TRBJ2-7, reads DAGVTQSPTHLIKTRGQQVTLRCSPISGHKSVSWYQQVLGQGPQFIFQYYEKEERGRGNFPDRFSARQFPNYSSELNVNALLLGDSALYLCASSLDLEIAGVGEQYFGPGTRLTVT.